The clone carrying this T cell receptor beta chain was picked up a small number of times. Its cognate antigen is unknown. This sample was taken from a study of radiation and T cells in renal cell carcinoma. Study-level background: Nephrectomy followed 15 Gy stereotactic body radiation by 4 weeks. Regarding the study as a whole: Top tumor clonotypes rose in blood 2 weeks post-radiation, then contracted.

The time point: baseline pretreatment blood. As for treatment: 15 Gy SBRT to primary tumor, nephrectomy 4 weeks later. Only in-frame clones appear in the TCRdb table, and some are missing; sequencing was by immunoSEQ multiplex PCR. This sample has tens of thousands of clones; about four fifths occur once, and the top ten carry roughly 7%. The source was blood, collected from a patient whose treatment included radiotherapy and nephrectomy. The clonotype originates from a man in his 60s with renal cell carcinoma.

CDR3 residues: CASSEGDRGSTSTGELFF. The CDR3 DNA sequence: TGTGCCAGCAGTGAGGGGGACAGAGGTAGTACTAGCACCGGGGAGCTGTTTTTT. The chain uses TRBV25-1 and TRBJ2-2, with 7 positions matching TRBD1. In germline, CDR1 is MGHDK, CDR2 SYGVNS. Trimming removed 3 bases from V and 4 bases from J; junction bases left unmatched: 14. The CDR3 loop spans 18 amino acids.